Listed here are 30 T cell receptor beta chains from one sample, sequenced in a study of identical twins. TCRdb redid the calling of the 5' RACE reads with MiXCR, one entry per CDR3 protein. This sample has 600,000 to 800,000 distinct CDR3 sequences, with 21% found just once. These same data were also listed under a study on T cells expressing NK-cell markers.

Specimen: PBMCs. The source of these receptors is a woman under 30 in good health.

This clonotype was seen more than once but under ten times. This sequence joins TRBV20-1 and TRBJ2-5; 10 bases fit TRBD1. The V gene end was trimmed by 2 bases and the J gene end by 5 bases; junction bases not matched to a gene: 8. This CDR3 spans 15 amino acids. Germline V gives CDR1 DFQATT, CDR2 SNEGSKA (reference sequence). CDR3 DNA sequence: TGCAGTGCTAGAAACCCGGGACAGGGGAAGGAGACCCAGTACTTC. Protein: CSARNPGQGKETQYF.

This clonotype was seen a handful of times. The genes are TRBV7-3 and TRBJ2-1; the match to TRBD2 covers 7 bases. Trimming took 5 bases from V and 7 from J; bases not matched to a gene: 5. Per germline, CDR1 SGHTA and CDR2 FQGTGA. The CDR3 is 13 amino acids. CDR3 bases: TGTGCCAGCAGCCCTCAAGCGGGGAATGAGCAGTTCTTC. Residues: CASSPQAGNEQFF.

This chain uses TRBV5-1 with TRBJ2-7; tentatively, D is TRBD1 or TRBD2 (5 bases each). This CDR3 region has 15 residues. CDR1 SGHRS and CDR2 YFSETQ come from the germline V gene. V was pared by 2 bases and J by 0 bases, with 12 bases between. This CDR3 is CASSLSRDHSYEQYF. The CDR3 nucleotides are TGCGCCAGCAGCTTAAGCCGGGACCACTCCTACGAGCAGTACTTC.

Many counts were recorded for this clonotype. This chain links TRBV12-3 or TRBV12-4 with TRBJ2-1; 10 bases are a match to TRBD1. The junction had 3 bases not matched to a gene; V was cut back by 3 bases and J by 4 bases. The CDR3 length is 15 residues. The chain's CDR3 is CASSLRTGGYNEQFF. The CDR3 nucleotides are TGTGCCAGCAGTTTGCGGACAGGGGGTTACAATGAGCAGTTCTTC.

This chain joins TRBV6-2 or TRBV6-3 and TRBJ1-1; D possibly corresponds to TRBD1 (6 bases). The CDR3 length is 15 residues. Trimming took 6 bases from V and 3 from J, leaving 17 bases between them. The germline CDR1 and CDR2 sequences are MNHEY and SVGEGT. The CDR3 protein is CASSVGTGFDTEAFF. CDR3 nucleotide sequence: TGTGCCAGCAGCGTGGGAACAGGGTTTGACACTGAAGCTTTCTTT.

This clonotype was observed many times. V and J are TRBV10-3 and TRBJ1-2; D is ambiguous. Germline V gives CDR1 ENHRY, CDR2 SYGVKD. The length of the CDR3 is 17 residues. Trimming left V 3 bases short and J 3 bases short, with 20 bases between. The chain's CDR3 is CAISDPRGDTADYGYTF. In nucleotides, the CDR3 is TGTGCCATCAGTGACCCCCGCGGGGATACTGCCGACTATGGCTACACCTTC.

This clonotype has only a few counts. The chain joins TRBV29-1 to TRBJ1-1; no clear D gene. CDR3 length: 11 amino acids. Trimming took off 3 bases at V and 6 bases at J, with 8 bases between the two ends. CDR1 SQVTM and CDR2 ANQGSEA come from the germline V gene. The chain's CDR3 is CSVDQGAEAFF. For the CDR3, the DNA is TGCAGCGTTGACCAAGGCGCTGAAGCTTTCTTT.

The rearrangement links TRBV5-5 to TRBJ2-3; D assignment may be TRBD1 or TRBD2 (5 bases each). Germline V gives CDR1 SGHKS, CDR2 YYEKEE (reference sequence). The CDR3 length is 14 residues. The V and J ends lost 3 bases and 6 bases respectively, with 14 bases between them. In DNA form, the CDR3 reads TGTGCCAGCAGCTCCGGGGCTAGGGCGGATACGCAGTATTTT. Its translation is CASSSGARADTQYF. The complete variable domain, with remaining parts taken from reference TRBV5-5 and TRBJ2-3, reads DAGVTQSPTHLIKTRGQQVTLRCSPISGHKSVSWYQQVLGQGPQFIFQYYEKEERGRGNFPDRFSARQFPNYSSELNVNALLLGDSALYLCASSSGARADTQYFGPGTRLTVL.

The chain employs TRBV20-1 and TRBJ1-1; D remains unclear. The germline CDR1 and CDR2 sequences are DFQATT and SNEGSKA (reference sequence). V lost 3 bases to trimming and J lost 1 base, with 15 bases between them. This CDR3 spans 15 amino acids. In DNA, the CDR3 is TGCAGTGCTAGGATCCCGGGAGGTTCGAACACTGAAGCTTTCTTT. Its protein product is CSARIPGGSNTEAFF.

This clonotype has just a few counts. The chain recombines TRBV24-1 with TRBJ2-1; 13 nucleotides align to TRBD2. Germline V lookup: CDR1 KGHDR, CDR2 SFDVKD. J lost 8 bases, V lost 3 bases, and 6 bases had no gene match. The CDR3 spans 16 residues. The CDR3 sequence: CATSDPRTSGSYEQFF. In DNA, the CDR3 is TGTGCCACCAGTGATCCCAGGACTAGCGGGAGTTATGAGCAGTTCTTC.

This chain connects TRBV5-5 to TRBJ2-3; D tentatively reads TRBD1 or TRBD2 (5 bases each). Germline CDR1 reads SGHKS; CDR2 reads YYEKEE (reference sequence). Trimming took 4 bases from V and 9 from J, leaving 18 bases between them. This CDR3 contains 14 residues. The CDR3 here is CASSLERGRDTQYF. CDR3 nucleotide sequence: TGTGCCAGCAGCCTCGAGAGGGGAAGGGACACGCAGTATTTT. The full variable domain, rest sourced from reference TRBV5-5 and TRBJ2-3, is DAGVTQSPTHLIKTRGQQVTLRCSPISGHKSVSWYQQVLGQGPQFIFQYYEKEERGRGNFPDRFSARQFPNYSSELNVNALLLGDSALYLCASSLERGRDTQYFGPGTRLTVL.

The chain recombines TRBV19 with TRBJ2-1; D may be TRBD2 (7 bases). The V and J ends lost 7 bases and 2 bases respectively, with 18 bases between them. This CDR3 spans 16 amino acids. The germline gives CDR1 LNHDA, CDR2 SQIVND (reference sequence). The CDR3, as DNA: TGTGCCAGTACCCCTTGGGGGCTAGCGGCCTACAATGAGCAGTTCTTC. Its protein is CASTPWGLAAYNEQFF.

This clonotype showed up just a few times. The V gene is TRBV29-1, the J gene TRBJ1-1; 9 bases match TRBD1. The germline CDR1 and CDR2 sequences are SQVTM and ANQGSEA. V shed 6 bases, J shed 8 bases, and the junction held 7 bases outside the gene matches. This CDR3 is 12 amino acids long. This CDR3 is CSVAQGAVEAFF. CDR3 nucleotide sequence: TGCAGCGTCGCACAGGGGGCTGTGGAAGCTTTCTTT.

This clonotype was counted a few times. The chain combines TRBV15 with TRBJ2-1; the match to TRBD2 covers 8 bases. The CDR3 has 16 residues. In germline, CDR1 is LNHNV, CDR2 YYDKDF (reference sequence). The V segment lost 1 base and the J segment 2 bases; nucleotides outside the gene matches: 4. This chain's CDR3 is CATSRGAGGAYNEQFF. Here the CDR3 DNA reads TGTGCCACCAGCAGAGGGGCCGGGGGGGCCTACAATGAGCAGTTCTTC. The full variable domain, in which reference TRBV15 and TRBJ2-1 provide the parts outside the CDR3, is DAMVIQNPRYQVTQFGKPVTLSCSQTLNHNVMYWYQQKSSQAPKLLFHYYDKDFNNEADTPDNFQSRRPNTSFCFLDIRSPGLGDTAMYLCATSRGAGGAYNEQFFGPGTRLTVL.

V and J are TRBV9 and TRBJ2-3; 9 nucleotides agree with TRBD2. Germline V gives CDR1 SGDLS, CDR2 YYNGEE. The CDR3 length is 15 residues. Germline trimming cut 8 bases from V and 2 bases from J; bases unmatched to any gene: 9. The CDR3 sequence: CASSTSGFLTDTQYF. The CDR3 DNA follows: TGTGCCAGTTCGACTAGCGGATTTCTCACAGATACGCAGTATTTT. The variable domain in full, completed from reference TRBV9 and TRBJ2-3, reads DSGVTQTPKHLITATGQRVTLRCSPRSGDLSVYWYQQSLDQGLQFLIQYYNGEERAKGNILERFSAQQFPDLHSELNLSSLELGDSALYFCASSTSGFLTDTQYFGPGTRLTVL.

This clonotype has more than one count but fewer than ten. The rearrangement uses TRBV5-1 and TRBJ2-1; D possibly uses TRBD1 or TRBD2 (5 bases each). The CDR3 is made up of 15 amino acids. The V end was cut by 6 bases, the J end by 5 bases, with 18 bases between. Germline-derived CDR1 and CDR2 are SGHRS and YFSETQ. The CDR3 coding sequence is TGCGCCAGCAAATTGGGGGTAATGACAGACAATGAGCAGTTCTTC. Translated, it gives CASKLGVMTDNEQFF.

This clonotype was seen only a few times. The rearrangement uses TRBV7-2 and TRBJ2-1, with 9 bases that match TRBD2. In germline, CDR1 is SGHTA, CDR2 FQGNSA. The CDR3 has 17 residues. The V segment lost 4 bases and the J segment 1 base; nucleotides outside the gene matches: 8. CDR3 in amino acids: CASSWLAGSRSYNEQFF. CDR3 nucleotides: TGTGCCAGCAGCTGGCTAGCGGGGTCCAGATCCTACAATGAGCAGTTCTTC. The entire variable domain, with the rest obtained from reference TRBV7-2 and TRBJ2-1, is as follows: GAGVSQSPSNKVTEKGKDVELRCDPISGHTALYWYRQSLGQGLEFLIYFQGNSAPDKSGLPSDRFSAERTGGSVSTLTIQRTQQEDSAVYLCASSWLAGSRSYNEQFFGPGTRLTVL.

The table lists this clonotype with many counts. V is TRBV29-1 and J is TRBJ1-1; the D gene is possibly TRBD1 (5 bases). CDR1 SQVTM and CDR2 ANQGSEA come from the germline V gene. Trimming removed 3 bases from V and 2 bases from J, with 10 bases in between. This CDR3 region has 13 residues. CDR3 nucleotide sequence: TGCAGCGTTGAGGGGCACCCAAACACTGAAGCTTTCTTT. Translation gives CSVEGHPNTEAFF.

In this sample, this clonotype turned up a few times. The J gene is TRBJ2-3, the V gene TRBV18; D gene unclear. The CDR3 sequence is 13 residues long. Germline CDR1 is KGHSH and CDR2 is LQKENI. Between the trimmed V and J ends, which lost 2 bases and 4 bases, there was a span of 7 bases. The CDR3 protein is CASSPTRSDTQYF. The CDR3 DNA follows: TGTGCCAGCTCACCAACGAGGTCAGATACGCAGTATTTT.

This clonotype was seen many times. This chain joins TRBV10-3 and TRBJ1-1; no reliable D call. CDR1 and CDR2 (germline): ENHRY, SYGVKD. Trimming took 6 bases from V and 3 from J, leaving 11 bases between them. The CDR3 extends over 13 amino acids. CDR3 DNA sequence: TGTGCCATCAGAACAGACATAGACACTGAAGCTTTCTTT. This translates into CAIRTDIDTEAFF.

V and J are TRBV18 and TRBJ2-2; D is ambiguous. V was pared by 5 bases and J by 4 bases, with 8 bases between. The CDR3 has 13 residues. CDR1 and CDR2 from the germline V gene are KGHSH and LQKENI. Written as DNA, the CDR3 is TGTGCCAGCTCAGCGAAGCGCACCGGGGAGCTGTTTTTT. It translates to CASSAKRTGELFF.

This chain links TRBV6-1 with TRBJ2-7; D might be TRBD2 (6 bases). V was cut by 4 bases and J by 4 bases, with 14 bases left in between. Germline CDR1 and CDR2: MNHNS and SASEGT. This CDR3 region has 14 residues. The CDR3 nucleotides are TGTGCCAGCAGTGGTTACGGGGGAGGATACGAGCAGTACTTC. Translation gives CASSGYGGGYEQYF.

This rearrangement joins TRBV3-1 to TRBJ1-2, with D unclear. Germline loops: CDR1 LGHDT, CDR2 YNNKEL (reference sequence). The CDR3 is 14 residues long. Trimming took off 5 bases at V and 3 bases at J, with 13 bases between the two ends. The CDR3 nucleotides read TGTGCCAGCAGCACCCACGGGAGTGACTATGGCTACACCTTC. Residues: CASSTHGSDYGYTF.

This clonotype was seen only a few times. The rearrangement uses TRBV7-2 and TRBJ2-1; D remains ambiguous. The CDR3 is 16 residues long. Looked up from germline, CDR1 is SGHTA and CDR2 is FQGNSA. V lost 2 bases, J lost 8 bases, and 19 bases lay in between. CDR3: CASSLHSSGMRDEQFF. The CDR3 bases are TGTGCCAGCAGCTTACACAGTTCAGGTATGCGAGATGAGCAGTTCTTC.

This clonotype was found a few times. The chain uses TRBV4-1 and TRBJ1-2, with TRBD1 matching 7 bases. Germline CDR1 and CDR2: MGHRA and YSYEKL. The CDR3 length is 15 residues. The junction had 9 bases not matched to a gene; V was cut back by 2 bases and J by 6 bases. The CDR3 loop is CASSQTTGAGDGYTF. The CDR3, as DNA: TGCGCCAGCAGCCAAACCACAGGGGCTGGCGATGGCTACACCTTC.

This clonotype was found many times. The CDR3 sequence: CASSLELAGAGTDTQYF. In DNA form, the CDR3 reads TGCGCCAGCAGCTTGGAACTAGCGGGGGCCGGCACAGATACGCAGTATTTT. This chain joins TRBV5-1 and TRBJ2-3; 11 nucleotides line up with TRBD2. Trimming cost V 0 bases and J 1 base; bases outside gene matches: 4. This CDR3 has 17 amino acids. The V gene's germline CDR1 is SGHRS and CDR2 YFSETQ.

V usage is TRBV29-1 and J usage is TRBJ1-1; D is unclear. Germline CDR1 SQVTM, CDR2 ANQGSEA. This CDR3 has 12 residues. The V end lost 7 bases, the J end lost 0 bases, and 9 bases lay between the germline ends. The DNA of the CDR3 is TGCAGCGCTGTCCCTGTGAACACTGAAGCTTTCTTT. Protein sequence: CSAVPVNTEAFF.

This chain joins TRBV7-8 and TRBJ2-7; 8 positions match TRBD2. Per the germline V gene, CDR1 is SGHVS and CDR2 is FQNEAQ. This CDR3 comprises 11 residues. The V gene end was trimmed by 5 bases and the J gene end by 10 bases; junction bases not matched to a gene: 4. The CDR3 DNA reads TGTGCCAGCAGCCCCGGGGGGGGACAGTACTTC. This encodes CASSPGGGQYF.

In its sample, this clonotype was seen a few times. The chain has TRBV20-1 and TRBJ2-3, with 9 bases matching TRBD2. Trimming removed 3 bases from V and 3 bases from J; junction bases left unmatched: 4. Germline CDR1 reads DFQATT; CDR2 reads SNEGSKA (reference sequence). CDR3 length equals 14 residues. CDR3 DNA: TGCAGTGCTAGGGCTAGCGGGACAACAGATACGCAGTATTTT. Its translation: CSARASGTTDTQYF.

In its sample, this clonotype was seen a few times. The V call is TRBV20-1, the J call TRBJ2-6; perhaps TRBD2 as D (5 bases). Germline lookup yields CDR1 DFQATT and CDR2 SNEGSKA (reference sequence). This CDR3 spans 17 amino acids. V dropped 5 bases and J dropped 0 bases, with 17 bases sitting between them. CDR3 bases: TGCAGTGCTCCTACCCTCGAGGGCCTCTCTGGGGCCAACGTCCTGACTTTC. This sequence encodes CSAPTLEGLSGANVLTF.